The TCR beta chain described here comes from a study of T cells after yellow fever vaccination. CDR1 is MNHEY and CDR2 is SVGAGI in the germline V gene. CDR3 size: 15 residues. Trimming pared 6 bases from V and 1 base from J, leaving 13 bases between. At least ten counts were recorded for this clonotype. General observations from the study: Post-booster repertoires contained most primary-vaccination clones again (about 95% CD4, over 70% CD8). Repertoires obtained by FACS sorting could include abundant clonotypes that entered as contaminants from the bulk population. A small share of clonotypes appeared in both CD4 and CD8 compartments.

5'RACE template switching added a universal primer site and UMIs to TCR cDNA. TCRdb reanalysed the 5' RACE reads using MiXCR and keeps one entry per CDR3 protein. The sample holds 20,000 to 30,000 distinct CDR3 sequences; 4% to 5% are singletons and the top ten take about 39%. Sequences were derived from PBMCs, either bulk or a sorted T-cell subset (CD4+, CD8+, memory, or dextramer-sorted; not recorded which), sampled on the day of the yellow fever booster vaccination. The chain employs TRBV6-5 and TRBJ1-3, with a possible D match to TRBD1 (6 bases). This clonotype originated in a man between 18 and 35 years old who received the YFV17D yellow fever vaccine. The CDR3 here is CASSKYQGSGNTIYF. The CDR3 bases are TGTGCCAGCAGCAAGTACCAGGGGTCTGGAAACACCATATATTTT.